This entry features one T cell receptor (beta chain) sequence. These data are taken from a study of CD8 T cells in Susac syndrome. Random hexamers were used to reverse transcribe the RNA input (roughly 0.5 to 1 ug). It was immunoSEQ multiplex PCR that amplified TCR beta CDR3 across 54 Vbeta and 13 Jbeta. TCRdb analysed the immunoSEQ multiplex PCR reads with MiXCR anew, one entry per CDR3 protein. Of about 250,000 distinct CDR3 sequences listed, 93% are singletons. Germline CDR1 is LGHDT and CDR2 is YNNKEL (reference sequence). The CDR3 runs 14 residues. Trimming at V came to 5 bases and at J to 6 bases, leaving 5 bases not matched to a gene.

Sequenced input: CD4+ T cells from PBMCs. V and J are TRBV3-1 and TRBJ2-2; 8 nucleotides line up with TRBD2. The receptor comes from a human donor with multiple sclerosis. The CDR3 loop is CASSLRGGPGELFF. The CDR3 bases are TGTGCCAGCAGCTTACGGGGGGGCCCCGGGGAGCTGTTTTTT. Drawing the rest from reference TRBV3-1 and TRBJ2-2, the complete variable domain is DTAVSQTPKYLVTQMGNDKSIKCEQNLGHDTMYWYKQDSKKFLKIMFSYNNKELIINETVPNRFSPKSPDKAHLNLHINSLELGDSAVYFCASSLRGGPGELFFGEGSRLTVL.